Sequencing of this TCR beta chain was carried out in a study of early T cells in non-severe SARS-CoV-2 infection. The junction had 6 bases not matched to a gene; V was cut back by 7 bases and J by 3 bases. The CDR3 is 14 residues long. Germline-derived CDR1 and CDR2 are LNHDA and SQIVND (reference sequence). General study findings and limits: In VDJdb matching, anti-spike CD8 responses were favored while private and CD4 specificities went missing.

Attached unique molecular identifiers marked individual cDNA molecules. MiXCR, applied by TCRdb to the 5' RACE reads, yields one record per CDR3 protein. The sample records tens of thousands of distinct CDR3 sequences, approximately 12% being singletons. This clonotype turned up a few times. What it binds is unknown. The sequenced sample consisted of whole blood. V and J are TRBV19 and TRBJ2-1; TRBD2 matches at 7 bases. The sequence was collected from an adult who was a healthcare worker with PCR-confirmed SARS-CoV-2 infection or an uninfected control (not recorded which). CDR3 amino acids: CASTGGEIYNEQFF. CDR3 coding DNA: TGTGCCAGTACTGGGGGGGAGATCTACAATGAGCAGTTCTTC. Full variable domain (outside the CDR3, taken from reference TRBV19 and TRBJ2-1): DGGITQSPKYLFRKEGQNVTLSCEQNLNHDAMYWYRQDPGQGLRLIYYSQIVNDFQKGDIAEGYSVSREKKESFPLTVTSAQKNPTAFYLCASTGGEIYNEQFFGPGTRLTVL.